These T cell receptor beta chains were read from a single sample in a study of T cells in Graves' hyperthyroidism and ophthalmopathy. Each CDR3 protein gets one entry after TCRdb re-called the multiplex PCR reads with MiXCR. The table lists 700,000 to 850,000 distinct CDR3 sequences, roughly a third of them singletons. Sequencing input: blood. The receptors derive from a woman aged 40 to 50 with Graves' hyperthyroidism. CDR3s include the opening cysteine and the closing phenylalanine or tryptophan. The order of the fields is D gene, CDR3 length, V gene, clone size, J gene, CDR3 DNA, CDR3 protein. D genes are given only for firm matches. Expanded clones are given a class, and other clones once, few, many or no size at all.

D: TRBD1; length: 16; V: TRBV6-1; size: few; J: TRBJ1-2; DNA: TGTGCCAGCAGTCGACCTCAGGACAGGGGACGCTATGGCTACACCTTC; CDR3: CASSRPQDRGRYGYTF
D: TRBD1; length: 15; V: TRBV5-1; size: .; J: TRBJ1-1; DNA: TGCGCCAGCAGCCAACCCAACAGGGGAATCACTGAAGCTTTCTTT; CDR3: CASSQPNRGITEAFF
D: TRBD2; length: 16; V: TRBV11-2; size: .; J: TRBJ2-3; DNA: TGTGCCAGCAGCTACTCCTCGGGCGGGGGGGCACGTACGCAGTATTTT; CDR3: CASSYSSGGGARTQYF
D: TRBD1; length: 15; V: TRBV7-2; size: .; J: TRBJ1-2; DNA: TGTGCCAGCAGCCTAGAGGGACAGGGGGCAAGTGGCTACACCTTC; CDR3: CASSLEGQGASGYTF
D: TRBD1; length: 13; V: TRBV12-3/TRBV12-4; size: many; J: TRBJ2-7; DNA: TGTGCCAGCAGACCTACAGGGGACCACGAGCAGTACTTC; CDR3: CASRPTGDHEQYF
D: .; length: 12; V: TRBV10-3; size: many; J: TRBJ1-1; DNA: TGTGCCATCAGTGGACTGAACACTGAAGCTTTCTTT; CDR3: CAISGLNTEAFF
D: .; length: 16; V: TRBV7-2; size: .; J: TRBJ1-2; DNA: TGTGCCAGCAGCTTACGTGGGAGCGAGTATAGCAATGGCTACACCTTC; CDR3: CASSLRGSEYSNGYTF
D: .; length: 14; V: TRBV10-3; size: few; J: TRBJ1-2; DNA: TGTGCCATCAACCTTCCGGGGACGGTTTTCGGCTACACCTTC; CDR3: CAINLPGTVFGYTF
D: .; length: 14; V: TRBV19; size: many; J: TRBJ1-4; DNA: TGTGCCAGTAGACGCCAGGGATATAATGAAAAACTGTTTTTT; CDR3: CASRRQGYNEKLFF
D: .; length: 13; V: TRBV10-3; size: .; J: TRBJ1-1; DNA: TGTGCCATCAGTGCGAGCATGAACCCAGAAGCTTTCTTT; CDR3: CAISASMNPEAFF
D: .; length: 16; V: TRBV7-2; size: .; J: TRBJ1-1; DNA: TGTGCCAGCAGCTTAGTTAGGTTGACAGAGAACACTGAAGCTTTCTTT; CDR3: CASSLVRLTENTEAFF
D: TRBD2; length: 18; V: TRBV24-1; size: .; J: TRBJ2-2; DNA: TGTGCCAGCAGTGAACCCGGACGGGACTATGGCTACACCGGGGAGCTGTTTTTT; CDR3: CASSEPGRDYGYTGELFF
D: .; length: 15; V: TRBV19; size: .; J: TRBJ1-1; DNA: TGTGCCAGTAGTATACTCGTCAGGGGAAGTTCTGAAGCTTTCTTT; CDR3: CASSILVRGSSEAFF
D: .; length: 16; V: TRBV27; size: few; J: TRBJ2-6; DNA: TGTGCCAGCAGTTTATTTTTCGTGGCTGGGGCCAACGTCCTGACTTTC; CDR3: CASSLFFVAGANVLTF
D: .; length: 14; V: TRBV5-1; size: .; J: TRBJ1-1; DNA: TGCGCCAGCAGTAAGCCAGGAGTGAACACTGAAGCTTTCTTT; CDR3: CASSKPGVNTEAFF
D: .; length: 16; V: TRBV7-9; size: many; J: TRBJ1-2; DNA: TGTGCCAGCAGCCCCCCCGGGGACTCAGGCTTCTATGGCTACACCTTC; CDR3: CASSPPGDSGFYGYTF
D: .; length: 13; V: TRBV2; size: few; J: TRBJ1-1; DNA: TGTGCCAGCCTCACGGAGCAGAACACTGAAGCTTTCTTT; CDR3: CASLTEQNTEAFF
D: .; length: 15; V: TRBV7-2; size: few; J: TRBJ2-7; DNA: TGTGCCAGCAGCTTCGTGGTGATGCCCCCCTACGAGCAGTACTTC; CDR3: CASSFVVMPPYEQYF
D: TRBD1; length: 15; V: TRBV4-2; size: .; J: TRBJ1-2; DNA: TGTGCCACTCAGGGACAGGGGGCGTCTGGTTATGGCTACACCTTC; CDR3: CATQGQGASGYGYTF
D: .; length: 15; V: TRBV4-1; size: once; J: TRBJ1-1; DNA: TGCGCCAGCAGCCCCTCTGGGGGGATTGGCACTGAAGCTTTCTTT; CDR3: CASSPSGGIGTEAFF
D: .; length: 12; V: TRBV20-1; size: many; J: TRBJ2-7; DNA: TGCAGTGCCTGGACAGACCTATACGAGCAGTACTTC; CDR3: CSAWTDLYEQYF
D: .; length: 15; V: TRBV20-1; size: .; J: TRBJ2-7; DNA: TGCAGTGCTAGTCCTGCGGGACGCAGGTCCTACGAGCAGTACTTC; CDR3: CSASPAGRRSYEQYF
D: TRBD2; length: 18; V: TRBV7-2; size: many; J: TRBJ2-7; DNA: TGTGCCAGCAGCGAATTTTCCCTGGGACTAGCGGCCCGATACGAGCAGTACTTC; CDR3: CASSEFSLGLAARYEQYF
D: .; length: 12; V: TRBV20-1; size: .; J: TRBJ1-2; DNA: TGCAGTGCGCGGACCCACTTCTATGGCTACACCTTC; CDR3: CSARTHFYGYTF
D: .; length: 19; V: TRBV19; size: few; J: TRBJ2-6; DNA: TGTGCCAGTAGGAAAATGAGTAACAGCTTCCTCTCTGGGGCCAACGTCCTGACTTTC; CDR3: CASRKMSNSFLSGANVLTF
D: .; length: 15; V: TRBV4-1; size: few; J: TRBJ1-3; DNA: TGCGCCAGCAGCCAAGGCCCAGGGTCTGGAAACACCATATATTTT; CDR3: CASSQGPGSGNTIYF
D: TRBD2; length: 15; V: TRBV5-6; size: few; J: TRBJ2-7; DNA: TGTGCCAGCAGCTGGGGGGGGACGGGTACGTACGAGCAGTACTTC; CDR3: CASSWGGTGTYEQYF
D: TRBD1; length: 12; V: TRBV10-3; size: many; J: TRBJ1-1; DNA: TGTGCCATCACCCCAGGGGGCACTGAAGCTTTCTTT; CDR3: CAITPGGTEAFF
D: .; length: 15; V: TRBV5-5; size: .; J: TRBJ1-3; DNA: TGTGCCAGCAGCGTCCTAGAGGGGCTCGGAAACACCATATATTTT; CDR3: CASSVLEGLGNTIYF
D: .; length: 10; V: TRBV2; size: .; J: TRBJ2-2; DNA: TGTGCCATCAAGACAGGGGAGCTGTTTTTT; CDR3: CAIKTGELFF
D: .; length: 14; V: TRBV5-1; size: many; J: TRBJ1-2; DNA: TGCGCCAGCAGCTTGAATGGTTTCGAAGATGGCTACACCTTC; CDR3: CASSLNGFEDGYTF
D: .; length: 16; V: TRBV4-2; size: few; J: TRBJ1-3; DNA: TGTGCCAGCAGCCAAGAACAGAGCGGCTCTGGAAACACCATATATTTT; CDR3: CASSQEQSGSGNTIYF
D: .; length: 14; V: TRBV7-2; size: once; J: TRBJ1-5; DNA: TGCGCCAGCAGCCACTGGGGGGGCAATCAGCCCCAGCATTTT; CDR3: CASSHWGGNQPQHF
D: TRBD2; length: 14; V: TRBV10-2; size: once; J: TRBJ2-7; DNA: TGCGCCAGCGGAGCGGGGCCGAGCTCCTACGAGCAGTACTTC; CDR3: CASGAGPSSYEQYF
D: .; length: 14; V: TRBV5-1; size: many; J: TRBJ1-1; DNA: TGCGCCAGCAGCTTGGCCGGGTTGGGCACTGAAGCTTTCTTT; CDR3: CASSLAGLGTEAFF
D: .; length: 16; V: TRBV7-9; size: many; J: TRBJ1-4; DNA: TGTGCCAGCAGCCCCGGGCCGCATGAAACTAATGAAAAACTGTTTTTT; CDR3: CASSPGPHETNEKLFF
D: .; length: 14; V: TRBV6-1; size: .; J: TRBJ1-2; DNA: TGTGCCAGCAGTGAAGAAGACAGATACTATGGCTACACCTTC; CDR3: CASSEEDRYYGYTF
D: .; length: 15; V: TRBV6-6; size: many; J: TRBJ1-3; DNA: TGTGCCAGCACGGCCGGCAGAAGCTCTGGAAACACCATATATTTT; CDR3: CASTAGRSSGNTIYF
D: .; length: 15; V: TRBV7-8; size: .; J: TRBJ2-7; DNA: TGTGCCAGCAGCTTGGAGGGGGGGATCACCTACGAGCAGTACTTC; CDR3: CASSLEGGITYEQYF
D: .; length: 16; V: TRBV7-8; size: .; J: TRBJ2-5; DNA: TGTGCCAGCAGCTTGGCCGCGGGGGCCCTTAAAGAGACCCAGTACTTC; CDR3: CASSLAAGALKETQYF
D: .; length: 16; V: TRBV10-1; size: .; J: TRBJ2-7; DNA: TGCGCCAGCGCTAACGAACTCGGGACCCGCTCCTACGAGCAGTACTTC; CDR3: CASANELGTRSYEQYF
D: TRBD1; length: 18; V: TRBV10-3; size: many; J: TRBJ2-5; DNA: TGTGCCATCAGTGGGGAGGGCGGGACAGGGACCCTCGGAGGGGACCAGTACTTC; CDR3: CAISGEGGTGTLGGDQYF
D: TRBD2; length: 16; V: TRBV12-3/TRBV12-4; size: once; J: TRBJ2-3; DNA: TGTGCCAGCAGACCCTCCAGCGGGGGGGCGGCAGATACGCAGTATTTT; CDR3: CASRPSSGGAADTQYF
D: .; length: 14; V: TRBV13; size: .; J: TRBJ2-7; DNA: TGTGCCAGCAGCTCCACAGGCCTGGGGAGCGAGCAGTACTTC; CDR3: CASSSTGLGSEQYF
D: .; length: 15; V: TRBV6-2/TRBV6-3; size: once; J: TRBJ1-1; DNA: TGTGCCAGCAGTCAACGGATACAGGGAAGCACTGAAGCTTTCTTT; CDR3: CASSQRIQGSTEAFF
D: TRBD1; length: 15; V: TRBV18; size: once; J: TRBJ1-2; DNA: TGTGCCAGCTCACCCGGGACAGGGGCGGACTATGGCTACACCTTC; CDR3: CASSPGTGADYGYTF
D: TRBD1; length: 17; V: TRBV6-5; size: many; J: TRBJ1-6; DNA: TGTGCCAGCAGTCTTACTCCACGGACAGGGTACAATTCACCCCTCCACTTT; CDR3: CASSLTPRTGYNSPLHF
D: .; length: 15; V: TRBV20-1; size: .; J: TRBJ1-1; DNA: TGCAGTGCTAGTACCAGTGGGGGGACCAGCAATGAAGCTTTCTTT; CDR3: CSASTSGGTSNEAFF
D: .; length: 11; V: TRBV9; size: many; J: TRBJ1-2; DNA: TGTGCCAGCACTGCTGGCTATGGCTACACCTTC; CDR3: CASTAGYGYTF
D: .; length: 14; V: TRBV7-8; size: many; J: TRBJ1-1; DNA: TGTGCCAGCAGGACGTACAGGGAGGCCACTGAAGCTTTCTTT; CDR3: CASRTYREATEAFF
D: TRBD1; length: 17; V: TRBV12-3/TRBV12-4; size: .; J: TRBJ2-7; DNA: TGTGCCAGCGACTACTTTAAACCCGGGACAGGGTCCAACGAGCAGTACTTC; CDR3: CASDYFKPGTGSNEQYF
D: TRBD1; length: 15; V: TRBV9; size: .; J: TRBJ2-7; DNA: TGTGCCAGTAGTTTAACCCCAGGGGGCCCCTACGAGCAGTACTTC; CDR3: CASSLTPGGPYEQYF
D: .; length: 14; V: TRBV6-5; size: .; J: TRBJ1-1; DNA: TGTGCCAGCAGCAAGGGGCCCTACCAGGAGAAAGCTTTCTTT; CDR3: CASSKGPYQEKAFF
D: .; length: 13; V: TRBV28; size: many; J: TRBJ2-5; DNA: TGTGCCAGCATAGAGGGGGGCACGGAGACCCAGTACTTC; CDR3: CASIEGGTETQYF
D: .; length: 17; V: TRBV4-3; size: few; J: TRBJ1-6; DNA: TGCGCCAGCAGCCCCGGCGGTGGGGATACCTATAATTCACCCCTCCACTTT; CDR3: CASSPGGGDTYNSPLHF
D: TRBD2; length: 16; V: TRBV7-9; size: .; J: TRBJ2-5; DNA: TGTGCCAGCAGCTTGCGGCTAGCGGTACCTAGTGGGACCCAGTACTTC; CDR3: CASSLRLAVPSGTQYF
D: .; length: 13; V: TRBV2; size: many; J: TRBJ2-5; DNA: TGTGCCAGCAGTGTCTCAGGGCTCGAGACCCAGTACTTC; CDR3: CASSVSGLETQYF